The 20 T cell receptor beta chains below were found in one sample sequenced in a study of T cells in Graves' hyperthyroidism and ophthalmopathy. TCR beta CDR3 sequences were amplified from RNA transcripts. An initial round of RT-PCR targeting the TCR CDR3 relied on the HTBI primer set. TCRdb independently ran MiXCR on the multiplex PCR reads; one entry per CDR3 protein. The data show 310,000 or so distinct CDR3 sequences, 17% seen once. Sequences were obtained from blood. The source is a woman in her sixties or seventies with Graves' ophthalmopathy.

The CDR3 is CASSFMSSVNEQFF. The CDR3 DNA is TGTGCCAGCAGTTTTATGTCTAGCGTCAATGAGCAGTTCTTC. The genes are TRBV5-4 and TRBJ2-1; D perhaps matches TRBD2 (6 bases). Germline lookup yields CDR1 SGHNT and CDR2 YYREEE (reference sequence). The CDR3 has 14 amino acids. Deletions cut 5 bases from V and 6 bases from J, with 15 bases between.

The rearrangement uses TRBV7-9 and TRBJ2-1; D perhaps matches TRBD1 (5 bases). There are 12 residues in the CDR3. Trimming stripped 8 bases from V and 3 bases from J, with 8 bases between. Germline CDR1 is SEHNR and CDR2 is FQNEAQ (reference sequence). The DNA of the CDR3 is TGTGCCAGCGAGCAGGGCTACAATGAGCAGTTCTTC. Translation gives CASEQGYNEQFF.

This clonotype was detected many times. The rearrangement uses TRBV18 and TRBJ2-5, with D tentatively TRBD1 (5 bases). The ends were cut back, 4 bases at V and 0 bases at J, with 12 bases in the middle. CDR3 length: 15 amino acids. The germline CDR1 and CDR2 sequences are KGHSH and LQKENI. CDR3 coding DNA: TGTGCCAGCTCACGAGAACAGGAATACCAAGAGACCCAGTACTTC. Protein product: CASSREQEYQETQYF.

This clonotype was observed many times. The chain couples TRBV12-3 or TRBV12-4 to TRBJ1-5; D unclear. Trimming left V 3 bases short and J 7 bases short, with 10 bases between. The CDR3 contains 13 residues. CDR3 coding DNA: TGTGCCAGCAGTTTCCCGGGGAGGCAGCCCCAGCATTTT. Protein sequence: CASSFPGRQPQHF.

V usage is TRBV5-1 and J usage is TRBJ2-2; TRBD2 agrees at 7 bases. V lost 1 base and J lost 3; bases outside the gene matches: 9. Germline V CDR1 and CDR2: SGHRS, YFSETQ. This CDR3 has 17 residues. CDR3 amino acids: CASSLRRGEAYTGELFF. CDR3 in DNA: TGCGCCAGCAGCTTGAGACGGGGGGAGGCATACACCGGGGAGCTGTTTTTT.

V usage is TRBV9 and J usage is TRBJ2-7; D uncertain. The CDR3 sequence is 14 residues long. Trimming removed 0 bases from V and 0 bases from J, with 7 bases in between. Germline V gene sequence: CDR1 SGDLS, CDR2 YYNGEE. CDR3 protein: CASSVDGDSYEQYF. CDR3 DNA sequence: TGTGCCAGCAGCGTAGATGGAGACTCCTACGAGCAGTACTTC.

The rearrangement uses TRBV7-2 and TRBJ2-7; 7 bases align to TRBD2. Germline V gives CDR1 SGHTA, CDR2 FQGNSA. The CDR3 runs 14 residues. Trimming took 3 bases from V and 4 from J; bases not matched to a gene: 6. For the CDR3, the DNA is TGTGCCAGCAGCTTTTCAGCGGGAATTTACGAGCAGTACTTC. Its protein product is CASSFSAGIYEQYF. The full variable domain, with the rest looked up from reference TRBV7-2 and TRBJ2-7, is GAGVSQSPSNKVTEKGKDVELRCDPISGHTALYWYRQSLGQGLEFLIYFQGNSAPDKSGLPSDRFSAERTGGSVSTLTIQRTQQEDSAVYLCASSFSAGIYEQYFGPGTRLTVT.

This clonotype was observed many times. The chain uses TRBV24-1 and TRBJ2-3; TRBD2 matches 9 bases. The CDR3 length is 15 residues. Trimming cost V 2 bases and J 6 bases; bases outside gene matches: 5. Germline CDR1 reads KGHDR; CDR2 reads SFDVKD. The CDR3 DNA is TGTGCCACCAGTGATTCCCGGCGGGAGGGGGATACGCAGTATTTT. Residues: CATSDSRREGDTQYF.

In its sample, this clonotype was seen many times. J is TRBJ1-5 and V is TRBV20-1; the match to TRBD1 covers 7 bases. This CDR3 comprises 16 residues. Germline CDR1 and CDR2: DFQATT and SNEGSKA (reference sequence). Germline trimming cut 3 bases from V and 10 bases from J; bases unmatched to any gene: 18. In DNA, the CDR3 is TGCAGTGCTAGCCCGGGCCAGGGGGGACCCTCTGATCCCCAGCATTTT. This gives the protein CSASPGQGGPSDPQHF.

This clonotype appeared a few times. Since a much larger clone is just one base distant, this may be a read error. V is TRBV7-3 and J is TRBJ2-7; a possible D gene is TRBD1 (5 bases). Trimming pared 1 base from V and 9 bases from J, leaving 13 bases between. Germline V gene sequence: CDR1 SGHTA, CDR2 FQGTGA. CDR3 length: 13 residues. The CDR3 is CASSLSREGGQYF. CDR3 nucleotide sequence: TGTGCCAGCAGCTTAAGCAGGGAAGGCGGGCAGTACTTC.

This clonotype was picked up many times. The chain combines TRBV12-3 or TRBV12-4 with TRBJ1-2; 9 bases are a match to TRBD1. The CDR3 spans 14 residues. Trimming cost V 3 bases and J 4 bases; bases outside gene matches: 3. The DNA of the CDR3 is TGTGCCAGCAGTTTGTCGGACAGGGGCTATGGCTACACCTTC. Amino acids: CASSLSDRGYGYTF.

This clonotype was counted once. The V and J genes are TRBV19 and TRBJ1-2, with 7 bases lining up with TRBD1. Trimming took 4 bases from V and 6 from J; bases not matched to a gene: 14. There are 16 residues in the CDR3. CDR1 and CDR2 (germline): LNHDA, SQIVND (reference sequence). This chain's CDR3 is CASSREGANHRHGYTF. CDR3 nucleotide sequence: TGTGCCAGTAGTAGAGAGGGGGCGAATCATAGACATGGCTACACCTTC.

In its sample, this clonotype was seen many times. V and J are TRBV12-3 or TRBV12-4 and TRBJ2-1; 8 bases are a match to TRBD2. CDR3 length: 16 amino acids. The junction had 3 bases not matched to a gene; V was cut back by 2 bases and J by 0 bases. The CDR3 sequence: CASSLQRGISYNEQFF. CDR3 bases: TGTGCCAGCAGTTTACAGCGGGGGATCTCCTACAATGAGCAGTTCTTC.

This clonotype was counted at least ten times. The genes are TRBV7-2 and TRBJ2-1; the match to TRBD2 covers 7 bases. The V gene end was trimmed by 2 bases and the J gene end by 5 bases; junction bases not matched to a gene: 6. The germline gives CDR1 SGHTA, CDR2 FQGNSA. The CDR3 contains 15 residues. The CDR3 loop is CASSLTGTTNNEQFF. The CDR3 region has the DNA TGTGCCAGCAGCTTAACGGGGACTACCAACAATGAGCAGTTCTTC.

The J gene is TRBJ1-2, the V gene TRBV7-2; no clear D gene. V lost 5 bases and J 3 bases, leaving 10 bases between the germline ends. The CDR3 totals 13 residues. CDR1 SGHTA and CDR2 FQGNSA come from the germline V gene. The CDR3 sequence is CASSPDADYGYTF. The CDR3 DNA sequence: TGTGCCAGCAGCCCAGACGCGGACTATGGCTACACCTTC.

This clonotype turned up a few times. The chain has TRBV6-1 and TRBJ1-6; D unresolved. V shed 5 bases and J shed 10 bases, with 18 bases lying between them. CDR1 is MNHNS and CDR2 is SASEGT in the germline V gene. The CDR3 runs to 15 residues. The CDR3 DNA is TGTGCCAGCAGTTACCGGGAAAGGGTTGGCTCACCCCTCCACTTT. Amino acids: CASSYRERVGSPLHF.

The V call is TRBV4-2, the J call TRBJ2-1; tentatively, D is TRBD2 (6 bases). The CDR3 is made up of 16 amino acids. V lost 3 bases and J lost 0, with 12 bases in between. Germline CDR1 is LGHNA and CDR2 is YNFKEQ. The CDR3 DNA reads as TGTGCCAGCAGCCAGGAGCGGGTGAGCTCCTACAATGAGCAGTTCTTC. Its translation: CASSQERVSSYNEQFF.

To note about this clonotype: This may arise from a read error, as a much more abundant clone is one base away. This chain joins TRBV18 and TRBJ1-5; 7 positions agree with TRBD1. The CDR3 is made up of 16 amino acids. The germline gives CDR1 KGHSH, CDR2 LQKENI. In DNA form, the CDR3 reads TGTGCCTGCTCGCAATTACCGACAGGGATAAATCAGCCCCAGCATTTT. Translation gives CACSQLPTGINQPQHF.

This clonotype was detected many times. The V gene is TRBV6-2 or TRBV6-3, the J gene TRBJ1-6; D may be TRBD1 (5 bases). The CDR3 length is 17 residues. Germline V gene data show CDR1 as MNHEY and CDR2 as SVGEGT. V lost 0 bases to trimming and J lost 7 bases, with 16 bases between them. DNA of the CDR3: TGTGCCAGCAGTTACTCGAATTTGGGGGGTACGAATTCACCCCTCCACTTT. Amino acid sequence: CASSYSNLGGTNSPLHF.

This clonotype occurred many times. The chain joins TRBV12-3 or TRBV12-4 to TRBJ1-5; D is unresolved. Trimming cost V 3 bases and J 0 bases, with 6 bases left between them. The CDR3 consists of 14 residues. CDR3 sequence (DNA): TGTGCCAGCAGTTTTGCGTCTAGCAATCAGCCCCAGCATTTT. It codes for CASSFASSNQPQHF.